This T cell receptor (beta chain) was captured by sequencing in a study of blood T cell repertoires in COVID-19. Background on the study: There were acute and convalescent COVID-19 samples, and they came from the United States, Italy and Spain.

Assay used: immunoSEQ multiplex PCR; TCRdb lists only in-frame clones, some missing. The sample yields a few hundred thousand clones, 85% to 90% seen once. CDR1 is LGHDT, CDR2 YNNKEL, per germline (reference sequence). The CDR3 is 15 residues long. Trimming took off 4 bases at V and 0 bases at J, with 10 bases between the two ends. This receptor was identified in a man aged 40-49 years who had recovered from COVID-19. Sequenced material: PBMCs or T cells enriched from blood (not recorded which). This rearrangement joins TRBV3-1 (or the pseudogene TRBV3-2) to TRBJ2-1; D remains unclear. The chain's CDR3 is CASSPFVSSYNEQFF. CDR3 DNA sequence: TGTGCCAGCAGCCCCTTTGTTAGCTCCTACAATGAGCAGTTCTTC.